The source of this T cell receptor (beta chain) is a study of T cell repertoires in cytomegalovirus infection. On the study more broadly: Public TCR beta signatures provided an indication of both CMV infection and a matching HLA type. The study's findings and limits: HLA-C-restricted CMV-specific TCR beta clonotypes were dominant in the ex vivo response.

This clonotype has ten or more counts. What it binds is unknown. From germline, CDR1 is ENHRY and CDR2 SYGVKD. Deletions cut 3 bases from V and 1 base from J, with 5 bases between. The CDR3 spans 13 residues. Using its own MiXCR run on the reads, TCRdb lists one record per CDR3 protein. The sample records fewer than 700,000 distinct CDR3 sequences, roughly 24% being singletons. Sequenced input: CD8+ T cells from PBMCs. The TCR sequence derives from a human donor in good health (CMV status not recorded). Some clones in this sample may be carry-over from other donors' samples. The chain couples TRBV10-3 to TRBJ2-3; D gene ambiguous. Here the CDR3 reads CAISDQRTDTQYF. In DNA form, the CDR3 reads TGTGCCATCAGTGACCAGCGCACAGATACGCAGTATTTT.